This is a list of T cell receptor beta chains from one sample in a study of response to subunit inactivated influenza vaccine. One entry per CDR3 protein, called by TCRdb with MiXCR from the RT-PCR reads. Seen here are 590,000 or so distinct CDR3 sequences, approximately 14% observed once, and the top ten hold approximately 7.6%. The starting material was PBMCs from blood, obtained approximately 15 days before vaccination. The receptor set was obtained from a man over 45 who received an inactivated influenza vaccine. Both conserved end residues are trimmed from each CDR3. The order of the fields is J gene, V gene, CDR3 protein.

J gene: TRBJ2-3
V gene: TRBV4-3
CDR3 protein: ASSQVVGTDTQY

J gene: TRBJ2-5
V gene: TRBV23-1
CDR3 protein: ASSQSKERPGKGTQY

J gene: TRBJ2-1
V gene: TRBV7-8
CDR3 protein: ASSLGSASGRNEQF

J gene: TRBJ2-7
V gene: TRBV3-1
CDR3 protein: ASSQGWGRAYEQY

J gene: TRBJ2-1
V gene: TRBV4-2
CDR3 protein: ASSRAREGLASNEQF

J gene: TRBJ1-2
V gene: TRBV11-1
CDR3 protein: ASSLGRYGGGGYT

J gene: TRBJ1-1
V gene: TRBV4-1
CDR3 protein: ASSQHSFMNTEAF

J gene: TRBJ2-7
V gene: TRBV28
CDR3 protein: ASSQGREQY

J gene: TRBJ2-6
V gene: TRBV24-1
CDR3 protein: ATSDYTAGANVLT

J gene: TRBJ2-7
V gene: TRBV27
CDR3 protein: ASSLGGRSYEQY

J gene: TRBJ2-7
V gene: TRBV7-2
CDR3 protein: ASSFRGTSSYEQY

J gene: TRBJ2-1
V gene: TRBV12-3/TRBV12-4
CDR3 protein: ASSLSWNNEQF

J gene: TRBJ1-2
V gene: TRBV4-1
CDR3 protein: ASSPTTRQDYGYT

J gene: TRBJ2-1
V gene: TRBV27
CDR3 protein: ASTLSYRGYDNEQF

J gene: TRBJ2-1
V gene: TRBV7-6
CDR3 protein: ASSPGSEESYNEQF

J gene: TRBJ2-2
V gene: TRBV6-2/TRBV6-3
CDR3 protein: ASSLPGEAGELF

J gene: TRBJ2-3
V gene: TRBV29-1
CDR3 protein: SVEDRGLGTDTQY

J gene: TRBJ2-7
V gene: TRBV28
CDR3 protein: ASSLGGSEQY

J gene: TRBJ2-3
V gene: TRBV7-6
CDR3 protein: ASSFLAPSTDTQY

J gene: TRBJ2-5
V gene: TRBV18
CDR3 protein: ASSPPPPLAGTLTETQY

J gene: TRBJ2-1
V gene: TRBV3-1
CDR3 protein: ASSQGQGRDEQF

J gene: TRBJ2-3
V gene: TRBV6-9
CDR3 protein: APDTQY

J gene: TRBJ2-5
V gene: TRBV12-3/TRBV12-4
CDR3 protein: ASRQVLETQY

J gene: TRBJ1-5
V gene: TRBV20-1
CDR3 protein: SARDLGGDQPQH

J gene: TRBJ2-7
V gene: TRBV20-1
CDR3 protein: SAPITGGYEQY

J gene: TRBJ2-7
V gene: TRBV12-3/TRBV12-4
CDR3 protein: ASSLRGNYEQY

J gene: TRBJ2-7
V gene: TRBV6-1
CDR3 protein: ASSRGLAGSYEQY

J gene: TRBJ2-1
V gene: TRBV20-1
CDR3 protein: SAPRGVYEQF

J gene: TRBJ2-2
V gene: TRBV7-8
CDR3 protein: ASSLERAYTGELF

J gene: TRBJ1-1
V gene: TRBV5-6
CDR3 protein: ASSPLGGGGTEAF

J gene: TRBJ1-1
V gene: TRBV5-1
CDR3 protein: ASSPRRLGDTEAF

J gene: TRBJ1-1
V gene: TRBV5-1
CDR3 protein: ASSLKVTGDTEAF

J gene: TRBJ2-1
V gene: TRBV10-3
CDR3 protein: AISEPGTSGV

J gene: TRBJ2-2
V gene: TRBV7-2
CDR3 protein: ASSLRRATGELF

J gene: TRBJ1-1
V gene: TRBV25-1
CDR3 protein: ASSETGLDAEAF

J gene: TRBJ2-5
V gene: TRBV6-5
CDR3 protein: ASIHAVIPSETQY

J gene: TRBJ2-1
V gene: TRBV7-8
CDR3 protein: ASSWGLPLEQF

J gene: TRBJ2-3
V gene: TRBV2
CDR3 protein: AINEQFTDTQY

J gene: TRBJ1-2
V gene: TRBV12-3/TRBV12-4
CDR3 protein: ASSLNPSGYT

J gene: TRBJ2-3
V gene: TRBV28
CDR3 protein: ASSYGRGTQY

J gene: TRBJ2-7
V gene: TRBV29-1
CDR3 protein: SVGTGFYEQY

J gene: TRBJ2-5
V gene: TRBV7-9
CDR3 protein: ASSLNREQTQY